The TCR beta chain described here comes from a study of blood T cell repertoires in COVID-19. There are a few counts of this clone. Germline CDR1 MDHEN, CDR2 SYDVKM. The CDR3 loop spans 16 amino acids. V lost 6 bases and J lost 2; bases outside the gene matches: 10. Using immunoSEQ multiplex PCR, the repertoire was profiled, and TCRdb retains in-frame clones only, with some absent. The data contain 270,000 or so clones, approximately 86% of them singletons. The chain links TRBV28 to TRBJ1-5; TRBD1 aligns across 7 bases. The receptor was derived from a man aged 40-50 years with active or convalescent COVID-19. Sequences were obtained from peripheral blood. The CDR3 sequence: CASRMRQGSGNQPQHF. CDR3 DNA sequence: TGTGCCAGCAGGATGAGACAGGGATCAGGCAATCAGCCCCAGCATTTT.